Listed below are T cell receptor beta chains from one sample, sequenced in a study of blood T cell repertoires in COVID-19. Data came from immunoSEQ multiplex PCR; TCRdb stores just in-frame clones and leaves some out. Among fewer than 200,000 clones listed, roughly 76% were seen once. The sample comprised peripheral blood. These TCRs come from a woman in her thirties or forties with COVID-19, enrolled during active disease. The CDR3 runs from the conserved cysteine through the conserved F or W. Fields, in order: V gene, J gene, D gene, clone size, CDR3 DNA, CDR3 protein. D genes are given only for firm matches. Clone size is shown for a subset of rows, as once, few, many or a class of expanded clone.

>TRBV12-3/TRBV12-4|TRBJ1-2|TRBD1|NA
TGTGCCAGCAATCCGACAGGGGGTGGTGGCTACACCTTC
CASNPTGGGGYTF
>TRBV6-1|TRBJ2-6|TRBD2|NA
TGTGCCAGCAGTGATCAGCTTCTAGCGGGGGCTGGGGCCAACGTCCTGACTTTC
CASSDQLLAGAGANVLTF
>TRBV4-1|TRBJ1-6|NA|NA
TGCGCCAGCAGCCAACAGGGTAATTCACCCCTCCACTTT
CASSQQGNSPLHF
>TRBV28|TRBJ2-5|NA|NA
TGTGCCAGCAGTCGGGGGTTTCAAGAGACCCAGTACTTC
CASSRGFQETQYF
>TRBV27|TRBJ1-5|NA|NA
TGTGCCAGCGGGGACACGTCCCTTGGCAATCAGCCCCAGCATTTT
CASGDTSLGNQPQHF
>TRBV10-3|TRBJ1-1|NA|NA
TGTGCCATCAGTGCCCCTAAGAACACTGAAGCTTTCTTT
CAISAPKNTEAFF
>TRBV4-1|TRBJ2-5|TRBD2|few
TGCGCCAGCAGCCAAAGACTCGGGGGGGGCCAGTACTTC
CASSQRLGGGQYF
>TRBV3-1/TRBV3-2|TRBJ2-3|TRBD2|NA
TGTGCCAGCAGCCAAGATCGGATAGCGGGAGTTCTGGTAGATACGCAGTATTTT
CASSQDRIAGVLVDTQYF
>TRBV6-5|TRBJ2-7|NA|NA
TGTGCCAGCAGTCTACAGGCTTCCTCCTACGAGCAGTACTTC
CASSLQASSYEQYF
>TRBV5-5|TRBJ1-3|NA|NA
TGTGCCAGCAGCACAGGACATTCAGGAGGAAACACCATATATTTT
CASSTGHSGGNTIYF
>TRBV3-1/TRBV3-2|TRBJ1-3|NA|NA
TGTGCCAGCAGCCAAGCTGACAGGCCCGGCACCATATATTTT
CASSQADRPGTIYF
>TRBV11-3|TRBJ2-1|NA|NA
TGTGCCAGCAGCTTAGGAGGCTCTGGCTCGAAGTTCTTC
CASSLGGSGSKFF
>TRBV9|TRBJ1-2|TRBD1|NA
TGTGCCAGCACACAGGGGTATGGCTACACCTTC
CASTQGYGYTF
>TRBV30|TRBJ1-2|TRBD1|NA
TGTGCCTGGTACAACAGGGGTGGCTACACCTTC
CAWYNRGGYTF
>TRBV30|TRBJ2-1|TRBD2|NA
TGTGCCTCCAGAGCGGGAAACTTATACAATGAGCAGTTCTTC
CASRAGNLYNEQFF
>TRBV7-9|TRBJ2-3|NA|NA
TGTGCCAGCAGGTTCGGAGGCACAGATACGCAGTATTTT
CASRFGGTDTQYF
>TRBV12-3/TRBV12-4|TRBJ2-2|TRBD2|NA
TGTGCCAGCAGCAAACTAGCGACCGGGGAGCTGTTTTTT
CASSKLATGELFF
>TRBV9|TRBJ2-1|NA|NA
TGTGCCAGCAGCGAACAGGGTTGGTCCTACAATGAGCAGTTCTTC
CASSEQGWSYNEQFF
>TRBV6-5|TRBJ1-4|TRBD1|once
TGTGCCAGCAGAAGGACAGGATGGGAAAAACTGTTTTTT
CASRRTGWEKLFF
>TRBV7-9|TRBJ2-1|NA|NA
TGTGCCAGCAGTTCCGAGGGTGGTTGGGCCTACAATGAGCAGTTCTTC
CASSSEGGWAYNEQFF
>TRBV19|TRBJ1-3|TRBD1|NA
TGTGCCAGTAGTATGACCGGGACAGGGTTCGGAAACACCATATATTTT
CASSMTGTGFGNTIYF
>TRBV7-3|TRBJ2-2|TRBD2|NA
TGTGCCAGCAGCTGGACTAGCGGTAACACCGGGGAGCTGTTTTTT
CASSWTSGNTGELFF
>TRBV9|TRBJ2-1|TRBD2|NA
TGTGCCAGCAGCGTAGGCTTGGGCGGGGGGTACAATGAGCAGTTCTTC
CASSVGLGGGYNEQFF
>TRBV27|TRBJ1-6|NA|once
TGTGCCAGCAGTCCCGCTAGCTCCTATAATTCACCCCTCCACTTT
CASSPASSYNSPLHF
>TRBV27|TRBJ2-3|NA|NA
TGTGCCAGCAGTTTATTTCCGGTAGACTCTAGCACAGATACGCAGTATTTT
CASSLFPVDSSTDTQYF
>TRBV27|TRBJ2-1|NA|NA
TGTGCCAGCAGTTTACCTCTAGCATCTGAGCAGTTCTTC
CASSLPLASEQFF
>TRBV7-9|TRBJ1-1|NA|NA
TGTGCCAGCAGCCTTATTCGTTCGAGGGAAGCTTTCTTT
CASSLIRSREAFF
>TRBV2|TRBJ1-4|TRBD1|NA
TGTGCCAGCAGTTTCGACAGGGAGGATGAAAAACTGTTTTTT
CASSFDREDEKLFF
>TRBV4-1|TRBJ1-2|NA|NA
TGCGCCAGCAGCCAAGAGCCAGGGAACCCAGTGAAGGGCTACACCTTC
CASSQEPGNPVKGYTF
>TRBV30|TRBJ2-7|TRBD2|once
TGTGCCTGGAGCCCCGGGACTACGCTCTACGAGCAGTACTTC
CAWSPGTTLYEQYF
>TRBV7-9|TRBJ2-7|NA|few
TGTGCCAGCAGCTTAGCTGCAGACATTTACTCGTTGTACTTC
CASSLAADIYSLYF
>TRBV9|TRBJ1-1|NA|NA
TGTGCCAGCAGCGTATTCGAGCCTGAAGCTTTCTTT
CASSVFEPEAFF